The rows below give T cell receptor beta chains drawn from one sample of a study of identical twins. TCRdb fed the 5' RACE reads into MiXCR, producing one record per CDR3 protein. The table includes some 760,000 distinct CDR3 sequences, about 20% detected once. This sample was also put to use in a study of T cells expressing NK-cell markers.

Sequenced input: PBMCs. These receptors came from a woman younger than 30 in good health. Both conserved end residues are part of each CDR3. Fields, in order: CDR3 length, V gene, D gene, clone size, J gene, CDR3 DNA, CDR3 protein. A D gene is named only where the DNA matches it firmly. Some rows mark clone size as missing; the rest say once, few, many or name a class of expanded clone.

cdr3_length: 16; v_call: TRBV10-1; d_call: NA; clone_size: NA; j_call: TRBJ2-1; cdr3_nt: TGCGCCAGCAGTGAGTCCGCTCTTAGCTCCTACAATGAGCAGTTCTTC; cdr3_aa: CASSESALSSYNEQFF
cdr3_length: 11; v_call: TRBV12-3/TRBV12-4; d_call: NA; clone_size: many; j_call: TRBJ1-2; cdr3_nt: TGTGCCTCCCGATGGGTGGAGGGCTACACCTTC; cdr3_aa: CASRWVEGYTF
cdr3_length: 16; v_call: TRBV10-3; d_call: TRBD2; clone_size: NA; j_call: TRBJ2-5; cdr3_nt: TGTGCCATCAGTGAGTCGTTTGCGGGGGGCGACGAGACCCAGTACTTC; cdr3_aa: CAISESFAGGDETQYF
cdr3_length: 16; v_call: TRBV7-2; d_call: NA; clone_size: NA; j_call: TRBJ2-1; cdr3_nt: TGTGCCAGCAGCTTACTTCAGCGGGTGCTATACAATGAGCAGTTCTTC; cdr3_aa: CASSLLQRVLYNEQFF
cdr3_length: 15; v_call: TRBV7-2; d_call: NA; clone_size: few; j_call: TRBJ1-1; cdr3_nt: TGTGCCAGCAGCTTAGGTCCTCGGCCGAACACTGAAGCTTTCTTT; cdr3_aa: CASSLGPRPNTEAFF
cdr3_length: 18; v_call: TRBV12-3/TRBV12-4; d_call: TRBD2; clone_size: NA; j_call: TRBJ2-3; cdr3_nt: TGTGCCAGCAGTTTCGGGCTAGCGGGAGAGGGCGTGGCAGATACGCAGTATTTT; cdr3_aa: CASSFGLAGEGVADTQYF
cdr3_length: 12; v_call: TRBV15; d_call: NA; clone_size: few; j_call: TRBJ2-3; cdr3_nt: TGTGCCACCAGCCGGGGCACAGATACGCAGTATTTT; cdr3_aa: CATSRGTDTQYF
cdr3_length: 14; v_call: TRBV9; d_call: TRBD2; clone_size: NA; j_call: TRBJ2-5; cdr3_nt: TGTGCCAGCAGTAGCGGGGGGCCGGAGGAGACCCAGTACTTC; cdr3_aa: CASSSGGPEETQYF
cdr3_length: 16; v_call: TRBV7-9; d_call: TRBD2; clone_size: NA; j_call: TRBJ2-1; cdr3_nt: TGTGCCAGCAGCCCCGGACTAGCGGGGGGTGTGATTGAGCAGTTCTTC; cdr3_aa: CASSPGLAGGVIEQFF
cdr3_length: 15; v_call: TRBV20-1; d_call: TRBD2; clone_size: many; j_call: TRBJ2-1; cdr3_nt: TGCAGTGCCGTCCGATTAGCGGGAACCAACAATGAGCAGTTCTTC; cdr3_aa: CSAVRLAGTNNEQFF
cdr3_length: 15; v_call: TRBV18; d_call: TRBD1; clone_size: few; j_call: TRBJ1-2; cdr3_nt: TGTGCCAGCTCACCCCCCGGGACAGGGGGTCGGACCAACACCTTC; cdr3_aa: CASSPPGTGGRTNTF
cdr3_length: 14; v_call: TRBV5-1; d_call: NA; clone_size: many; j_call: TRBJ2-7; cdr3_nt: TGCGCCAGCAGCTTGGACGCGAGCTCCTACGAGCAGTACTTC; cdr3_aa: CASSLDASSYEQYF
cdr3_length: 15; v_call: TRBV4-3; d_call: NA; clone_size: NA; j_call: TRBJ2-5; cdr3_nt: TGCGCCAGCAGCCAAGTGGCCCAGGATTATGGAGACCAGTACTTC; cdr3_aa: CASSQVAQDYGDQYF
cdr3_length: 13; v_call: TRBV20-1; d_call: TRBD2; clone_size: few; j_call: TRBJ2-7; cdr3_nt: TGCAGTGCTACCGGGACTACCCCCTACGAGCAGTACTTC; cdr3_aa: CSATGTTPYEQYF
cdr3_length: 15; v_call: TRBV9; d_call: TRBD2; clone_size: few; j_call: TRBJ2-5; cdr3_nt: TGTGCCAGCAGCGTAGGCGGGGGGCTTTGGGAGACCCAGTACTTC; cdr3_aa: CASSVGGGLWETQYF
cdr3_length: 15; v_call: TRBV12-3/TRBV12-4; d_call: TRBD2; clone_size: few; j_call: TRBJ2-5; cdr3_nt: TGTGCCAGCAAAACCTGGCGGGAGGGAAATGGAACCCAGTACTTC; cdr3_aa: CASKTWREGNGTQYF
cdr3_length: 13; v_call: TRBV12-3/TRBV12-4; d_call: TRBD1; clone_size: NA; j_call: TRBJ1-6; cdr3_nt: TGTGCCAGCAGGCTCGACAGGGGATCACCCCTCCACTTT; cdr3_aa: CASRLDRGSPLHF
cdr3_length: 12; v_call: TRBV9; d_call: NA; clone_size: NA; j_call: TRBJ2-3; cdr3_nt: TGTGCCAGCAGCGCGATTCGTAGTACGCAGTATTTT; cdr3_aa: CASSAIRSTQYF
cdr3_length: 12; v_call: TRBV10-3; d_call: TRBD1; clone_size: NA; j_call: TRBJ1-1; cdr3_nt: TGTGCCATCAGTGATGGGGACAGGGTGGCTTTCTTT; cdr3_aa: CAISDGDRVAFF
cdr3_length: 13; v_call: TRBV20-1; d_call: TRBD2; clone_size: NA; j_call: TRBJ2-1; cdr3_nt: TGCAGTGCTCCGCTAGCGGGAGGGCTTGAGCAGTTCTTC; cdr3_aa: CSAPLAGGLEQFF
cdr3_length: 15; v_call: TRBV5-6; d_call: NA; clone_size: NA; j_call: TRBJ2-5; cdr3_nt: TGTGCCAGCAGCTTGGGTTGGCACCCCCAAGAGACCCAGTACTTC; cdr3_aa: CASSLGWHPQETQYF
cdr3_length: 17; v_call: TRBV24-1; d_call: NA; clone_size: few; j_call: TRBJ2-1; cdr3_nt: TGTGCCACCAGTTCGCGTGGGTCCGGGACAATCAACAATGAGCAGTTCTTC; cdr3_aa: CATSSRGSGTINNEQFF
cdr3_length: 14; v_call: TRBV24-1; d_call: NA; clone_size: NA; j_call: TRBJ2-3; cdr3_nt: TGTGCCACCAGTGATAGGGCAGGGCCAGATACGCAGTATTTT; cdr3_aa: CATSDRAGPDTQYF
cdr3_length: 13; v_call: TRBV7-8; d_call: NA; clone_size: few; j_call: TRBJ2-7; cdr3_nt: TGTGCCAGCAGCTTAATATCTGCGGGCGAGCAGTACTTC; cdr3_aa: CASSLISAGEQYF